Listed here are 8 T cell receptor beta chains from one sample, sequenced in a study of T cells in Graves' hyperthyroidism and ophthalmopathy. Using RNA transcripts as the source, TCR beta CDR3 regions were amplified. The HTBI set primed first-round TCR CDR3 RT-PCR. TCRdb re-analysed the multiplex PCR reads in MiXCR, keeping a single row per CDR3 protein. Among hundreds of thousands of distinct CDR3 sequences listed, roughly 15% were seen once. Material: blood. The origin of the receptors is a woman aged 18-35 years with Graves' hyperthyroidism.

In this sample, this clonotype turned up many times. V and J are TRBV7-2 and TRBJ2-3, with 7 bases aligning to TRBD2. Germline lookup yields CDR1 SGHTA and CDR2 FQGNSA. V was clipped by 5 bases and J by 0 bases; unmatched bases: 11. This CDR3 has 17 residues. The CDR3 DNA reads TGTGCCAGCAGCCGGAGCACTCTAGCGGCTAGCACAGATACGCAGTATTTT. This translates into CASSRSTLAASTDTQYF.

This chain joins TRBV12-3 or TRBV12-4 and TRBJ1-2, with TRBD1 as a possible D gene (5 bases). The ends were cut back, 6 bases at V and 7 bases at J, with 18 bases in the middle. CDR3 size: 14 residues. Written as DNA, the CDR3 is TGTGCCAGCAGGCCCAAGGGGAGAGAGACTGGCTACACCTTC. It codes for CASRPKGRETGYTF.

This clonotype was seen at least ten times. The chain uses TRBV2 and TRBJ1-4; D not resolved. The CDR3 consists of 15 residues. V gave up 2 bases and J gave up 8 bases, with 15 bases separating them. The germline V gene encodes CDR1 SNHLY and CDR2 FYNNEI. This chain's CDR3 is CASSEILRKGEKLFF. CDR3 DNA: TGTGCCAGCAGTGAAATATTGCGGAAGGGCGAAAAACTGTTTTTT.

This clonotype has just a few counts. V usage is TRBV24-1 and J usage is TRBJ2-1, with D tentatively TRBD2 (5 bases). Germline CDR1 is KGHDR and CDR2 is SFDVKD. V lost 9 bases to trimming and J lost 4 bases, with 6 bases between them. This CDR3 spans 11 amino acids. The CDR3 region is CATGLYNEQFF. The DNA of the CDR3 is TGTGCCACCGGACTGTACAATGAGCAGTTCTTC.

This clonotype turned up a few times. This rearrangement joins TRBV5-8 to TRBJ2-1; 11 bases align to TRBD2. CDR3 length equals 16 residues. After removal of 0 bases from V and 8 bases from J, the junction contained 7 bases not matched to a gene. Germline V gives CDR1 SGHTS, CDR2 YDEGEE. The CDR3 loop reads CASSLGQTSGIDEQFF. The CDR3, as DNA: TGTGCCAGCAGCTTGGGGCAGACTAGCGGGATTGATGAGCAGTTCTTC.

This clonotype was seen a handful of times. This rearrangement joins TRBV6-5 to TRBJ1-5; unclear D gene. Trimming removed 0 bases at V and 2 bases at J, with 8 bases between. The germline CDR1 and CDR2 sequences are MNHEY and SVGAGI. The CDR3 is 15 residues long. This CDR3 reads CASSYSVDGNQPQHF. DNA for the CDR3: TGTGCCAGCAGTTACTCGGTGGACGGCAATCAGCCCCAGCATTTT.

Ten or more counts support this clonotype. The CDR3: CASSSGHQISAQHF. Here the CDR3 DNA reads TGTGCCAGCAGCTCCGGACACCAGATCTCGGCCCAGCATTTT. J is TRBJ1-5 and V is TRBV2; possible D gene TRBD1, 5 bases. This CDR3 contains 14 residues. The V and J ends lost 6 bases and 11 bases respectively, with 20 bases between them. Germline V lookup: CDR1 SNHLY, CDR2 FYNNEI.

The CDR3 bases are TGTGCCACCAGTGACCCGACAGGCCAAGAGACCCAGTACTTC. Protein product: CATSDPTGQETQYF. The chain couples TRBV24-1 to TRBJ2-5; a weak D match, TRBD1 (6 bases). From germline, CDR1 is KGHDR and CDR2 SFDVKD. Between the trimmed V and J ends, which lost 4 bases and 1 base, there was a span of 9 bases. This CDR3 region has 14 residues.